The 27 T cell receptor beta chains below all came from one sample that was sequenced in a study of T cells after posttransplantation cyclophosphamide. Some clones are missing from TCRdb's copy, which holds only in-frame ones; the method was immunoSEQ multiplex PCR. The top ten hold approximately 0.098% of the sample, which has about 30,000 clones, roughly nine tenths seen once. Cells defined as naive were viable CD3+CD4+ or CD3+CD8+ and CCR7+CD45RA+CD45RO-CD95-CD27+CD28+. Sequencing was performed on naive CD4+ T cells sorted from blood. The receptor set was obtained from a man aged 30 to 39 in good health and a related stem cell transplant donor.

The gene calls are TRBV28 and TRBJ2-2; 11 nucleotides line up with TRBD2. Germline values: CDR1 MDHEN, CDR2 SYDVKM. This CDR3 has 14 amino acids. The V segment lost 8 bases and the J segment 9 bases; nucleotides outside the gene matches: 8. For the CDR3, the DNA is TGTGCCAGCGGACTAGCGGGCCCCCGGCGGGAGCTGTTTTTT. Amino acids: CASGLAGPRRELFF.

The chain uses TRBV27 and TRBJ2-7; no clear D gene. The CDR3 totals 14 residues. CDR1 and CDR2 from the germline V gene are MNHEY and SMNVEV (reference sequence). The V gene lost 4 bases and the J gene lost 1 base, with 11 bases spanning the gap. The CDR3 sequence is CASSWASTSYEQYF. The CDR3 DNA follows: TGTGCCAGCAGTTGGGCCAGCACTTCCTACGAGCAGTACTTC.

Written as DNA, the CDR3 is TGTGCCAGCAGCTTACTTATGTCTCGCGGGGGGCTTCAAGAGACCCAGTACTTC. This codes for CASSLLMSRGGLQETQYF. The rearrangement links TRBV11-2 to TRBJ2-5; 8 bases match TRBD2. V shed 2 bases, J shed 2 bases, and the junction held 13 bases outside the gene matches. Germline V gene sequence: CDR1 SGHAT, CDR2 FQNNGV. The CDR3 is made up of 18 amino acids.

V gene TRBV10-3 combines with J gene TRBJ2-1; 12 nucleotides match TRBD2. CDR1 and CDR2 (germline): ENHRY, SYGVKD. V lost 7 bases to trimming and J lost 6 bases; unmatched junction nucleotides: 1. This CDR3 has 13 residues. The CDR3 region is CAIMTSGGNEQFF. CDR3 coding DNA: TGTGCCATCATGACTAGCGGGGGCAATGAGCAGTTCTTC.

This chain joins TRBV6-5 and TRBJ2-1, with 11 bases fitting TRBD2. The CDR3 totals 15 residues. CDR1 MNHEY and CDR2 SVGAGI come from the germline V gene. J gave up 6 bases and V 0 bases, and 1 base lay outside the gene matches. In DNA form, the CDR3 reads TGTGCCAGCAGTTACTCTAGCGGGGGGGCCAATGAGCAGTTCTTC. Its protein is CASSYSSGGANEQFF.

On this clone: Mismatch with germline at one junction end may stem from a read error. Other DNA sequences from this sample encode an identical CDR3 as well. The chain carries TRBV5-4 and TRBJ1-6; TRBD1 is a possible D gene (5 bases). The CDR3 loop spans 13 amino acids. The V gene's germline CDR1 is SGHNT and CDR2 YYREEE (reference sequence). CDR3 bases: TGTGCCAGCAGCTTGGCAGGGAATTCGCCCCTCCACTTT. Its translation: CASSLAGNSPLHF.

The CDR3 reads CASSPRPSGAANTGELFF. The CDR3 coding sequence is TGTGCCAGCAGCCCCCGGCCTAGCGGGGCCGCGAACACCGGGGAGCTGTTTTTT. The chain is built from TRBV7-2 and TRBJ2-2; 9 bases map to TRBD2. Per the germline V gene, CDR1 is SGHTA and CDR2 is FQGNSA. The trim removed 5 bases at V and 0 bases at J, leaving 10 bases unmatched. CDR3 length equals 18 residues.

The J gene is TRBJ2-1, the V gene TRBV2; TRBD2 matches 12 bases. With 5 bases clipped from V and 6 bases from J, the junction kept 8 bases outside the gene matches. The CDR3 totals 16 residues. CDR1 is SNHLY, CDR2 FYNNEI, per germline. The CDR3 spells CASSLEGLAGGNEQFF. The CDR3 region has the DNA TGTGCCAGCAGTCTCGAGGGACTAGCGGGCGGCAATGAGCAGTTCTTC.

The V and J genes are TRBV9 and TRBJ1-1; 7 bases map to TRBD1. Trimming removed 7 bases from V and 7 bases from J; junction bases left unmatched: 13. The CDR3 spans 14 residues. In germline, CDR1 is SGDLS, CDR2 YYNGEE. DNA for the CDR3: TGTGCCAGCGGAGAGGGGGCGGTTAGGGGTGAAGCTTTCTTT. This codes for CASGEGAVRGEAFF.

The chain combines TRBV28 with TRBJ2-7; 7 bases line up with TRBD1. Germline V gives CDR1 MDHEN, CDR2 SYDVKM. The length of the CDR3 is 14 residues. V was clipped by 7 bases and J by 7 bases; unmatched bases: 13. In nucleotides, the CDR3 is TGTGCCAGCAAACAGGGGCCAACCCAGAGTGAGCAGTACTTC. The encoded protein is CASKQGPTQSEQYF.

V usage is TRBV6-1 and J usage is TRBJ1-4; 7 bases match TRBD1. CDR1 MNHNS and CDR2 SASEGT come from the germline V gene. The CDR3 has 15 amino acids. V trimming: 6 bases; J trimming: 2 bases; junction bases outside the gene matches: 6. The CDR3 is CASRALGQTNEKLFF. Here the CDR3 DNA reads TGTGCCAGCAGGGCGCTGGGACAGACTAATGAAAAACTGTTTTTT.

This clone showed up just a few times. V usage is TRBV7-9 and J usage is TRBJ1-4; 8 nucleotides match TRBD1. CDR3 length equals 13 residues. The V and J ends lost 1 base and 12 bases, in that order; junction bases with no gene match: 4. Per germline, CDR1 SEHNR and CDR2 FQNEAQ (reference sequence). The CDR3 coding sequence is TGTGCCAGCAGCTTAGACATGGGACAGGAACTGTTTTTT. Translated: CASSLDMGQELFF.

This sequence joins TRBV6-1 and TRBJ2-7; D unresolved. The CDR3 consists of 13 residues. With 2 bases removed from V and 2 bases from J, the gap between germline ends came to 7 bases. Germline V lookup: CDR1 MNHNS, CDR2 SASEGT. CDR3 nucleotides: TGTGCCAGCAGTGAACCTCAGGCCTACGAGCAGTACTTC. The encoded protein is CASSEPQAYEQYF.

CDR3 sequence (DNA): TGCGCCAGCAGTCGTTGGGACAGAACCGGCCGGGGTTCGACCCAGTACTTC. This translates into CASSRWDRTGRGSTQYF. The chain combines TRBV23-1 with TRBJ2-5, with TRBD1 identical over 7 bases. TRBV23-1 is an ORF; its function is uncertain. With 4 bases clipped from V and 7 bases from J, the junction kept 18 bases outside the gene matches. CDR3 length equals 17 residues.

The rearrangement uses TRBV18 and TRBJ1-1; 8 positions agree with TRBD1. Looked up from germline, CDR1 is KGHSH and CDR2 is LQKENI. V gave up 7 bases and J gave up 2 bases; unmatched junction bases: 3. This CDR3 is 13 amino acids long. The CDR3 sequence is CASLGQVNTEAFF. CDR3 nucleotides: TGTGCCAGCTTGGGACAGGTCAACACTGAAGCTTTCTTT.

The gene calls are TRBV28 and TRBJ1-2, with 7 positions matching TRBD1. CDR3 size: 13 residues. CDR1 MDHEN and CDR2 SYDVKM come from the germline V gene. V was pared by 4 bases and J by 6 bases, with 5 bases of the junction left unmatched. The DNA of the CDR3 is TGTGCCAGCAGTTCCACAGGGGCAAATGGCTACACCTTC. Its translation: CASSSTGANGYTF.

This sequence joins TRBV6-5 and TRBJ1-6; the match to TRBD1 covers 9 bases. The length of the CDR3 is 15 residues. CDR1 is MNHEY, CDR2 SVGAGI, per germline. Germline trimming cut 2 bases from V and 11 bases from J; bases unmatched to any gene: 7. CDR3 sequence reads: CASSYGDRVNAPLHF. Written as DNA, the CDR3 is TGTGCCAGCAGTTACGGGGACAGGGTGAATGCACCCCTCCACTTT.

The chain joins TRBV29-1 to TRBJ1-4; D possibly corresponds to TRBD1 (6 bases). Trimming pared 5 bases from V and 1 base from J, leaving 11 bases between. The CDR3 spans 14 residues. Germline lookup yields CDR1 SQVTM and CDR2 ANQGSEA. CDR3 sequence (DNA): TGCAGCGTTTCCTGGACAGTAACTAATGAAAAACTGTTTTTT. Protein product: CSVSWTVTNEKLFF.

This chain links TRBV7-8 with TRBJ1-1; 10 positions agree with TRBD1. CDR1 and CDR2 from the germline V gene are SGHVS and FQNEAQ. V was pared by 3 bases and J by 3 bases, with 16 bases of the junction left unmatched. The length of the CDR3 is 19 residues. In DNA form, the CDR3 reads TGTGCCAGCAGCTTCCGGGGGATAGTGACAGGGGGCGATGACACTGAAGCTTTCTTT. It specifies CASSFRGIVTGGDDTEAFF.

The chain joins TRBV6-1 to TRBJ2-3; 11 nucleotides agree with TRBD2. Germline CDR1 MNHNS, CDR2 SASEGT. This CDR3 region has 17 residues. Trimming at V came to 8 bases and at J to 10 bases, leaving 20 bases not matched to a gene. The CDR3 DNA reads TGTGCCAGCGGTGCCCGAAGAGCCGGGACTAGCGGTTTGTCGCAGTATTTT. Translation gives CASGARRAGTSGLSQYF.

This clone was seen a single time. The chain links TRBV13 to TRBJ1-2, with 12 bases aligning to TRBD1. CDR1 and CDR2 (germline): PRHDT, FYEKMQ (reference sequence). V gave up 4 bases and J gave up 4 bases; unmatched junction bases: 10. The CDR3 runs to 17 residues. CDR3 coding DNA: TGTGCCAGCAGCTGGGGGACAGGGGGCGGTCTGAGCTATGGCTACACCTTC. This translates into CASSWGTGGGLSYGYTF. Looking up the rest from reference TRBV13 and TRBJ1-2 gives the full variable domain: AAGVIQSPRHLIKEKRETATLKCYPIPRHDTVYWYQQGPGQDPQFLISFYEKMQSDKGSIPDRFSAQQFSDYHSELNMSSLELGDSALYFCASSWGTGGGLSYGYTFGSGTRLTVV.

The genes are TRBV19 and TRBJ1-2, with D possibly matching TRBD1 (6 bases). CDR1 and CDR2 from the germline V gene are LNHDA and SQIVND (reference sequence). CDR3 length: 14 residues. Trimming took 7 bases from V and 4 from J, leaving 16 bases between them. The CDR3 protein is CASTLDGQLYGYTF. The CDR3 DNA reads as TGTGCCAGTACTTTAGACGGACAGCTCTATGGCTACACCTTC.

The chain couples TRBV2 to TRBJ2-3; TRBD2 agrees at 11 bases. Per germline, CDR1 SNHLY and CDR2 FYNNEI. Trimming cost V 3 bases and J 4 bases; bases outside gene matches: 9. The CDR3 extends over 17 amino acids. As DNA, the CDR3 is TGTGCCAGCAGTGATTCGACTAGCGGGGTCCTCTCAGATACGCAGTATTTT. Protein product: CASSDSTSGVLSDTQYF.

The chain has TRBV7-9 and TRBJ1-5; D might be TRBD1 (5 bases). Trimming removed 0 bases at V and 3 bases at J, with 12 bases between. Germline values: CDR1 SEHNR, CDR2 FQNEAQ (reference sequence). The CDR3 is made up of 16 amino acids. Written as DNA, the CDR3 is TGTGCCAGCAGCTTAGCAGGGGAGGGAAACAATCAGCCCCAGCATTTT. Translating gives CASSLAGEGNNQPQHF.

This rearrangement joins TRBV18 to TRBJ1-1; D is undetermined. The CDR3 extends over 14 amino acids. Trimming cost V 5 bases and J 5 bases, with 15 bases left between them. CDR1 is KGHSH and CDR2 is LQKENI in the germline V gene. CDR3 DNA: TGTGCCAGCTCAGTAGGACGGGAGGGAACTGAAGCTTTCTTT. Its translation is CASSVGREGTEAFF.

The rearrangement links TRBV28 to TRBJ1-5, with TRBD1 matching over 9 bases. The CDR3 is 15 amino acids. Trimming cost V 2 bases and J 4 bases; bases outside gene matches: 3. The germline V gene encodes CDR1 MDHEN and CDR2 SYDVKM. This CDR3 is CASSLVQGANQPQHF. Here the CDR3 DNA reads TGTGCCAGCAGTTTAGTACAGGGGGCAAATCAGCCCCAGCATTTT.

The chain joins TRBV28 to TRBJ2-7, with a weak D call TRBD1 (6 bases). This CDR3 has 12 amino acids. Germline-derived CDR1 and CDR2 are MDHEN and SYDVKM. V was clipped by 10 bases and J by 3 bases, with 13 bases between them. The CDR3 sequence: CATLRGGYEQYF. CDR3 bases: TGTGCCACACTCAGAGGGGGCTACGAGCAGTACTTC.